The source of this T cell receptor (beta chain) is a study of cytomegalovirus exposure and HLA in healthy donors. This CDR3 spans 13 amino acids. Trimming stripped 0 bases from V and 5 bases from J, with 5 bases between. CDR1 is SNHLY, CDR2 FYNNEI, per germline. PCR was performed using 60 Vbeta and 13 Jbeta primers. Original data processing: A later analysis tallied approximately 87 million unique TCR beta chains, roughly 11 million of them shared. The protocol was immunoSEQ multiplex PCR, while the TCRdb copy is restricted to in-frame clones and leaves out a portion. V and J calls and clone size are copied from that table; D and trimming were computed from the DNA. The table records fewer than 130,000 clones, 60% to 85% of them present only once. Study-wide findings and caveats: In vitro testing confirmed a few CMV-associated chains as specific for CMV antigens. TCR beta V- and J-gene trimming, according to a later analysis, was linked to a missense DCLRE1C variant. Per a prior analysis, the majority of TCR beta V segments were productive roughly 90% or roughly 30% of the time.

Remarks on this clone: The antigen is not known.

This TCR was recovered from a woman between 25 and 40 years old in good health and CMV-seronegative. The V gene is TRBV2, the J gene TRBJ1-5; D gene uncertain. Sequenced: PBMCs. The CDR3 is CASSEALYQPQHF. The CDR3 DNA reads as TGTGCCAGCAGTGAAGCCCTGTATCAGCCCCAGCATTTT.